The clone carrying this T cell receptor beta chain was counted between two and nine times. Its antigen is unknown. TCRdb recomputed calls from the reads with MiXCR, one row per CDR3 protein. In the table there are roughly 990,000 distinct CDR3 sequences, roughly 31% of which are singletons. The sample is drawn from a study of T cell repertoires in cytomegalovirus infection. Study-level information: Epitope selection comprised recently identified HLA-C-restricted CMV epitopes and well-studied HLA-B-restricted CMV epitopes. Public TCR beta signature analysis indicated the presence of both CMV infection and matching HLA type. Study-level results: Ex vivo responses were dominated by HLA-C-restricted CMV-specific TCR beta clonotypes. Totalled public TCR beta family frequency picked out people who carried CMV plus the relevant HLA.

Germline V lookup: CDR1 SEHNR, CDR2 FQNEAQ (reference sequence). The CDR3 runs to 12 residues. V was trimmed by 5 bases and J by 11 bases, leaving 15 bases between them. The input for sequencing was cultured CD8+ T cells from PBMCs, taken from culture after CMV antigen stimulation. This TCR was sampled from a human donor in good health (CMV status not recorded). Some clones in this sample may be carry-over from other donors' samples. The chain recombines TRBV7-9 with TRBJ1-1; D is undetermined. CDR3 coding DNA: TGTGCCAGCAGCCAAGGCCTCCCGGAGGCTTTCTTT. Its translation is CASSQGLPEAFF.